The entry below gives a single T cell receptor (beta chain) sequence along with its context. Its antigen is unidentified. The data derive from a study of CD8+CD57+ T cells in acquired aplastic anemia. About the research overall: The sorted CD4+ and CD8+ cells yielded an average around 3 ug of DNA.

The study's findings and limits: No significant patient-versus-control difference appeared in CD8+ Simpson's diversity.

Genomic DNA provided the template from which TCR beta VDJ and CDR3 profiles were obtained. MiXCR, run by TCRdb on the reads, gives a single entry per CDR3 protein. The data contain roughly 180,000 distinct CDR3 sequences, around 63% of them seen just once; the ten biggest clones take up under 55%. After removal of 7 bases from V and 6 bases from J, the junction contained 12 bases not matched to a gene. Germline V gene sequence: CDR1 ENHRY, CDR2 SYGVKD. CDR3 length: 14 amino acids. The sequenced patients had an expansion of CD8+CD57+ cells seen by flow cytometry. The sample comprised sorted CD4+, CD8+, or CD8+CD57+ T cells (not recorded which) from PBMCs. The chain joins TRBV10-3 to TRBJ2-7, with TRBD1 matching over 7 bases. This receptor was taken from a human donor with aplastic anemia. CDR3 protein: CAITSGQEIGEQYF. The CDR3 DNA reads as TGTGCCATCACTTCCGGACAGGAGATCGGCGAGCAGTACTTC.